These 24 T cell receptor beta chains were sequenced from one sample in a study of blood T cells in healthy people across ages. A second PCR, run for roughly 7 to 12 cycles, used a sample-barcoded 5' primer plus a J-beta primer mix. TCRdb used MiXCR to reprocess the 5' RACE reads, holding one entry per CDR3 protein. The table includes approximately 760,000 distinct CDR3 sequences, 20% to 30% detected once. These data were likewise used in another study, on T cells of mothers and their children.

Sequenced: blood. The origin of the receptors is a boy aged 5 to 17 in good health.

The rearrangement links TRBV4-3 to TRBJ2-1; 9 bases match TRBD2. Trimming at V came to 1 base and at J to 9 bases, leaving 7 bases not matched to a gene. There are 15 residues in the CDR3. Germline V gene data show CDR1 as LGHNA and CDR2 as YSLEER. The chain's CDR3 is CASSQGVAGEGEQFF. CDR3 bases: TGCGCCAGCAGCCAAGGGGTAGCGGGGGAAGGTGAGCAGTTCTTC.

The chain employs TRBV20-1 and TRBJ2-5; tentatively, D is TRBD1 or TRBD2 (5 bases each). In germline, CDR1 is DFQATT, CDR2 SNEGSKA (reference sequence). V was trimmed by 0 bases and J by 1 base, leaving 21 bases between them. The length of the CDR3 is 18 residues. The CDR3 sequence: CSAREGREGQVFQETQYF. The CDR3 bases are TGCAGTGCTAGAGAGGGACGCGAGGGGCAAGTCTTCCAAGAGACCCAGTACTTC.

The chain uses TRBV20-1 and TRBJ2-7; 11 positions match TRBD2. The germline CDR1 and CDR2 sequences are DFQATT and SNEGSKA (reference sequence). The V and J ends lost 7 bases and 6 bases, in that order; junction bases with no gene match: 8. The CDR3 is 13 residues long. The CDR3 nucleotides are TGCAGTGTCCCAACTAGCGGGAGCGGCGAGCAGTACTTC. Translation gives CSVPTSGSGEQYF.

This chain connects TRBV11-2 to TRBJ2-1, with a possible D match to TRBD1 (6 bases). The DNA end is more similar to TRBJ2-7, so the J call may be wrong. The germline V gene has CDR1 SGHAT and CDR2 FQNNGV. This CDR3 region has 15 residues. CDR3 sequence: CASRSNRESSYEQYF. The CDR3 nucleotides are TGTGCCAGCAGATCCAACAGGGAAAGCTCCTACGAGCAGTACTTC.

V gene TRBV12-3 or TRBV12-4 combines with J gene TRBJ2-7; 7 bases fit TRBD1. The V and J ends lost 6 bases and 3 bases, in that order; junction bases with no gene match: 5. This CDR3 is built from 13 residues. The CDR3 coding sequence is TGTGCCAGCAGACACCGACAGGGCTACGAGCAGTACTTC. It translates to CASRHRQGYEQYF.

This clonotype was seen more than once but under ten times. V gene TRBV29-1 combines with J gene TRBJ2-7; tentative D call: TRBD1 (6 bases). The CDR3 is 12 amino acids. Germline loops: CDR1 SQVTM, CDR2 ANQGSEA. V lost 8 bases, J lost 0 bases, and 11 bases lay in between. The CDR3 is CSQRDNSYEQYF. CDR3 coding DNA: TGCAGCCAACGGGACAACTCCTACGAGCAGTACTTC.

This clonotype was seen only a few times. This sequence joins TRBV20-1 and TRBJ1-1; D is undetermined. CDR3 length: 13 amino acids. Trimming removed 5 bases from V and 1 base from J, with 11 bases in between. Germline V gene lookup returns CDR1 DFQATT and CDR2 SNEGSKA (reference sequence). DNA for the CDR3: TGCAGTGCTTCCCAGGTACCGAACACTGAAGCTTTCTTT. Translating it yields CSASQVPNTEAFF.

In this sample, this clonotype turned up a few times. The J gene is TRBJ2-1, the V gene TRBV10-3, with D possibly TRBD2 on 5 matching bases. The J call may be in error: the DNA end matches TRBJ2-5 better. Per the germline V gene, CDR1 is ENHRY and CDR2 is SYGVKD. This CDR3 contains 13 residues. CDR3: CAISPSPQETQYF. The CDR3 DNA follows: TGTGCCATCAGTCCTAGCCCACAAGAGACCCAGTACTTC.

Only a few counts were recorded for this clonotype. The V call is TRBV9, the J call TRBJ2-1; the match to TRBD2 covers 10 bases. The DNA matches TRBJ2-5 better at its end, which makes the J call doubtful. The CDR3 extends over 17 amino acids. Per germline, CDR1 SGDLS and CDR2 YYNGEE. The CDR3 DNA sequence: TGTGCCAGCAGCGTAGATCCTAGCGGGAGTCAGGGGGAGACCCAGTACTTC. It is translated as CASSVDPSGSQGETQYF.

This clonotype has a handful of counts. CDR3 in amino acids: CASSLTGTAYGEQYF. The CDR3 DNA is TGTGCCAGCAGCTTGACCGGGACTGCATATGGCGAGCAGTACTTC. The chain carries TRBV7-9 and TRBJ2-7; D possibly corresponds to TRBD2 (6 bases). Trimming took off 3 bases at V and 6 bases at J, with 18 bases between the two ends. The CDR3 sequence is 15 residues long. Germline V gene data show CDR1 as SEHNR and CDR2 as FQNEAQ (reference sequence).

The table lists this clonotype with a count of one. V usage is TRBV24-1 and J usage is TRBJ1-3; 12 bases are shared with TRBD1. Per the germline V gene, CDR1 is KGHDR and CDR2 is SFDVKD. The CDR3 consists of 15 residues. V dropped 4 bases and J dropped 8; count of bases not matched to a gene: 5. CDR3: CATSDSGTGGHTIYF. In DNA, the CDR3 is TGTGCCACCAGTGACTCCGGGACAGGGGGCCACACCATATATTTT.

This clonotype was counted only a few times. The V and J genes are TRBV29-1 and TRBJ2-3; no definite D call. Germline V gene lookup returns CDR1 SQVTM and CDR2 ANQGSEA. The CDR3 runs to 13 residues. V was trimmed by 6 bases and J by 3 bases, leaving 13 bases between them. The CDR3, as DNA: TGCAGCGTCTACTTTGGGTTAACAGATACGCAGTATTTT. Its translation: CSVYFGLTDTQYF.

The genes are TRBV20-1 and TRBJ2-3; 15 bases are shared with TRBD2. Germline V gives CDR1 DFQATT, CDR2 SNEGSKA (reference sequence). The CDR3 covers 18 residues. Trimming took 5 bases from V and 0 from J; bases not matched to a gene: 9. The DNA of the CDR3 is TGCAGTGCTGCGCTGGGACTAGCGGGGGGTCTAAGCACAGATACGCAGTATTTT. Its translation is CSAALGLAGGLSTDTQYF.

In DNA, the CDR3 is TGCAGCGTTGGGACCCTAAACATTCAGTACTTC. Its protein product is CSVGTLNIQYF. The V gene is TRBV29-1, the J gene TRBJ2-4; unclear D gene. CDR1 is SQVTM and CDR2 is ANQGSEA in the germline V gene. CDR3 length: 11 residues. V was pared by 4 bases and J by 6 bases, with 7 bases between.

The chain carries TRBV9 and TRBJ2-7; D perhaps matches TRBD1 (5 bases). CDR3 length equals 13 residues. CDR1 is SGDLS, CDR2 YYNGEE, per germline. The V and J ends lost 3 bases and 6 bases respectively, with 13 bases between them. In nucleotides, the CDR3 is TGTGCCAGCAGCGCAGGGCACGCGAGCGAGCAGTACTTC. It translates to CASSAGHASEQYF.

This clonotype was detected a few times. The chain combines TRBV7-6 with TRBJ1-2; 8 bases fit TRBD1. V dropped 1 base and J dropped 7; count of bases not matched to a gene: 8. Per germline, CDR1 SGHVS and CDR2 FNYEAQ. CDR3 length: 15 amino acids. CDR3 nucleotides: TGTGCCAGCAGCTTAGATCAGACAGGGGTTTTTGGCTACACCTTC. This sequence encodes CASSLDQTGVFGYTF.

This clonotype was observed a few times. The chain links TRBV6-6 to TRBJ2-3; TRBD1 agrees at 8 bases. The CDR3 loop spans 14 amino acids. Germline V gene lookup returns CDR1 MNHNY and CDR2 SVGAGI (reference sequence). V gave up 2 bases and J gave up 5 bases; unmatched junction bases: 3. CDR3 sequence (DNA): TGTGCCAGCAGTTACCAGGGGGCCCTAGATACGCAGTATTTT. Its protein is CASSYQGALDTQYF.

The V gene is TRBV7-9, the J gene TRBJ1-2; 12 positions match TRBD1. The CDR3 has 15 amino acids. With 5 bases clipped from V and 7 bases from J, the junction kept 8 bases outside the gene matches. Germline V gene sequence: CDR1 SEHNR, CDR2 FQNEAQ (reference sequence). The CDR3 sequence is CASSGMGQGALGYTF. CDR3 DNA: TGTGCCAGCAGCGGAATGGGACAGGGGGCGCTTGGCTACACCTTC. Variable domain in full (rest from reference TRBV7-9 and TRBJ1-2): DTGVSQNPRHKITKRGQNVTFRCDPISEHNRLYWYRQTLGQGPEFLTYFQNEAQLEKSRLLSDRFSAERPKGSFSTLEIQRTEQGDSAMYLCASSGMGQGALGYTFGSGTRLTVV.

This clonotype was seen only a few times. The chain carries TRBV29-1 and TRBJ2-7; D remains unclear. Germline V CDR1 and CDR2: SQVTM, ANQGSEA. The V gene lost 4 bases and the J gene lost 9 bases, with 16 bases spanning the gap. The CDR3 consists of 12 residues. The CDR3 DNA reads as TGCAGCGTTGCGATACTGACTCAAGGGCAGTACTTC. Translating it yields CSVAILTQGQYF.

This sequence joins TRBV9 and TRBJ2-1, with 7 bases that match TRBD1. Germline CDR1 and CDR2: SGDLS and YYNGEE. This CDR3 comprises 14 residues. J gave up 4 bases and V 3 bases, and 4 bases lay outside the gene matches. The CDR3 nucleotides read TGTGCCAGCAGCGCCCAGACAGGGTACAATGAGCAGTTCTTC. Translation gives CASSAQTGYNEQFF.

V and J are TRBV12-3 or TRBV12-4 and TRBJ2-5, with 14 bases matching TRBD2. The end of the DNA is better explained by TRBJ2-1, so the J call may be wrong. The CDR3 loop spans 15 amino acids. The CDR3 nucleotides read TGTGCCAGCAGTTTGGGACTAGCGGGAGTCAGTGAGCAGTTCTTC. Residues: CASSLGLAGVSEQFF.

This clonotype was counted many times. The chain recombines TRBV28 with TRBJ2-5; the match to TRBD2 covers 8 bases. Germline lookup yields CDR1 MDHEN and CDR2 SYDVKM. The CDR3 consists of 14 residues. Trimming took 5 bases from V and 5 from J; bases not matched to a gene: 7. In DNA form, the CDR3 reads TGTGCCAGCAGTCTCGGGACTAGTTGGGAGACCCAGTACTTC. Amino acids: CASSLGTSWETQYF. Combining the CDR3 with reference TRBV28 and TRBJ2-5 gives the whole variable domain DVKVTQSSRYLVKRTGEKVFLECVQDMDHENMFWYRQDPGLGLRLIYFSYDVKMKEKGDIPEGYSVSREKKERFSLILESASTNQTSMYLCASSLGTSWETQYFGPGTRLLVL.

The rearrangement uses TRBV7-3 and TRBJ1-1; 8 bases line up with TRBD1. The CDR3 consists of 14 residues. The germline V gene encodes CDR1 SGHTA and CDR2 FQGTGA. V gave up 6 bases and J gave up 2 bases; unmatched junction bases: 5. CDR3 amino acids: CASSRGQGNTEAFF. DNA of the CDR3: TGTGCCAGCAGTCGAGGACAGGGAAACACTGAAGCTTTCTTT.

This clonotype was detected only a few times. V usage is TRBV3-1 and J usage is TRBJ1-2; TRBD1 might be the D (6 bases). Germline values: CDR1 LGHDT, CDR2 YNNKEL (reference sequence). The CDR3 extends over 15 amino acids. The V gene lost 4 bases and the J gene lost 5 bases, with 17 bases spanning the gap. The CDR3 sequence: CASSPGGAFRYGYTF. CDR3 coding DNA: TGTGCCAGCAGCCCGGGGGGCGCCTTTAGATATGGCTACACCTTC.